A single sample gave rise to the 14 T cell receptor beta chains below, sequenced in a study of neurological immune-mediated disorders. TCRdb ran MiXCR on the 5' RACE reads and lists one entry per CDR3 protein. The sample holds 45,000 to 55,000 distinct CDR3 sequences, roughly 3.8% seen once. The sequencing sample was made of PBMCs. All receptors come from a man aged 55 to 70 with multiple sclerosis.

This clonotype was seen at least ten times. For the CDR3, the DNA is TGCAGTGGCTTATCGGGGGCGATCGGGGCCAACGTCCTGACTTTC. This codes for CSGLSGAIGANVLTF. This chain connects TRBV20-1 to TRBJ2-6; D is possibly TRBD1 or TRBD2 (6 bases each). Germline CDR1 DFQATT, CDR2 SNEGSKA (reference sequence). Trimming cost V 7 bases and J 4 bases, with 17 bases left between them. This CDR3 comprises 15 residues.

This clonotype was detected many times. This chain uses TRBV4-1 with TRBJ2-5; unclear D gene. This CDR3 contains 18 residues. CDR1 is MGHRA, CDR2 YSYEKL, per germline. Deletions cut 1 base from V and 1 base from J, with 19 bases between. CDR3 sequence reads: CASSQGPPSGSFQETQYF. The DNA for the CDR3 is TGCGCCAGCAGCCAAGGGCCCCCTTCAGGTTCGTTCCAAGAGACCCAGTACTTC.

This clonotype was observed at least ten times. The chain employs TRBV7-9 and TRBJ1-1; D ambiguous. Between the trimmed V and J ends, which lost 5 bases and 5 bases, there was a span of 18 bases. This CDR3 spans 15 amino acids. The germline CDR1 and CDR2 sequences are SEHNR and FQNEAQ (reference sequence). The CDR3 DNA follows: TGTGCCAGCAGCCCCCCTCCGGATATAAAGACTGAAGCTTTCTTT. Residues: CASSPPPDIKTEAFF.

The table lists this clonotype with many counts. The chain carries TRBV5-1 and TRBJ2-1; 10 positions match TRBD2. The CDR3 totals 15 residues. V shed 5 bases, J shed 12 bases, and the junction held 14 bases outside the gene matches. The germline CDR1 and CDR2 sequences are SGHRS and YFSETQ. CDR3 residues: CASSIDGTSVEGQFF. CDR3 in DNA: TGCGCCAGCAGTATAGACGGGACTAGCGTCGAGGGGCAGTTCTTC.

This clonotype has ten or more counts. The chain uses TRBV4-1 and TRBJ1-2; no clear D gene. The CDR3 runs 15 residues. Germline V CDR1 and CDR2: MGHRA, YSYEKL. Deletions cut 3 bases from V and 2 bases from J, with 13 bases between. CDR3 sequence (DNA): TGCGCCAGCAGCCAGCAGCTCCTGGGAAACTATGGCTACACCTTC. This encodes CASSQQLLGNYGYTF.

This clonotype is categorized as medium-sized. The CDR3: CASSRTSAAHNEQFF. The CDR3 DNA is TGTGCCAGCAGCCGCACTAGCGCCGCCCACAATGAGCAGTTCTTC. The rearrangement joins TRBV5-5 to TRBJ2-1, with 7 bases lining up with TRBD2. The CDR3 consists of 15 residues. The V gene end was trimmed by 4 bases and the J gene end by 5 bases; junction bases not matched to a gene: 9. In germline, CDR1 is SGHKS, CDR2 YYEKEE (reference sequence). Looking up the rest from reference TRBV5-5 and TRBJ2-1 gives the full variable domain: DAGVTQSPTHLIKTRGQQVTLRCSPISGHKSVSWYQQVLGQGPQFIFQYYEKEERGRGNFPDRFSARQFPNYSSELNVNALLLGDSALYLCASSRTSAAHNEQFFGPGTRLTVL.

This clonotype occurred many times. This chain joins TRBV7-9 and TRBJ1-1; no clear D gene. The CDR3 totals 13 residues. Germline V gene lookup returns CDR1 SEHNR and CDR2 FQNEAQ (reference sequence). The germline V and J ends were trimmed by 1 base and 6 bases, with 9 bases remaining between them. CDR3 sequence reads: CASSLEGGPEAFF. The CDR3 nucleotides read TGTGCCAGCAGCTTAGAAGGCGGACCTGAAGCTTTCTTT.

In its sample, this clonotype was seen a few times. This may be a read error, as it is one base from a much larger clone. This rearrangement joins TRBV5-1 to TRBJ2-7, with no clear D. Germline loops: CDR1 SGHRS, CDR2 YFSETQ. The CDR3 spans 15 residues. V was pared by 0 bases and J by 3 bases, with 13 bases between. CDR3 sequence: CASSLVLDAGYEQYF. The DNA for the CDR3 is TGCGCCAGCAGCTTGGTTTTGGACGCAGGCTACGAGCAGTACTTC.

This clonotype has ten or more counts. V gene TRBV20-1 combines with J gene TRBJ2-5, with 7 bases matching TRBD2. This CDR3 is built from 15 residues. Germline values: CDR1 DFQATT, CDR2 SNEGSKA (reference sequence). V was clipped by 5 bases and J by 4 bases; unmatched bases: 13. The CDR3: CSAGSRTSVRETQYF. The CDR3 bases are TGCAGTGCTGGTTCTAGGACTAGTGTCCGAGAGACCCAGTACTTC.

This clonotype was recorded many times. V is TRBV9 and J is TRBJ1-1; 10 bases agree with TRBD1. V was clipped by 7 bases and J by 0 bases; unmatched bases: 3. The CDR3 is made up of 14 amino acids. Germline-derived CDR1 and CDR2 are SGDLS and YYNGEE. The CDR3 is CASGGTGVNTEAFF. For the CDR3, the DNA is TGTGCCAGCGGCGGGACAGGGGTGAACACTGAAGCTTTCTTT.

This clonotype has just a few counts. The chain couples TRBV11-2 to TRBJ2-1, with 8 bases identical to TRBD1. Germline CDR1 is SGHAT and CDR2 is FQNNGV. This CDR3 is built from 12 residues. V lost 5 bases and J lost 11; bases outside the gene matches: 5. This CDR3 reads CASSLDRGKQFF. The CDR3, as DNA: TGTGCCAGCAGCCTCGACAGGGGCAAGCAGTTCTTC.

This clonotype was recorded at least ten times. The rearrangement links TRBV5-1 to TRBJ1-2, with 8 positions matching TRBD1. Germline V CDR1 and CDR2: SGHRS, YFSETQ. CDR3 length equals 14 residues. After removal of 4 bases from V and 5 bases from J, the junction contained 7 bases not matched to a gene. The CDR3 DNA sequence: TGCGCCAGCAGCCCCGACGGACAGGGTTATGGCTACACCTTC. This gives the protein CASSPDGQGYGYTF.

This clonotype was seen ten or more times. J is TRBJ2-3 and V is TRBV5-1, with D unresolved. Per the germline V gene, CDR1 is SGHRS and CDR2 is YFSETQ. Trimming pared 0 bases from V and 6 bases from J, leaving 8 bases between. There are 13 residues in the CDR3. The CDR3 region is CASSLEGWDTQYF. For the CDR3, the DNA is TGCGCCAGCAGCTTGGAAGGCTGGGATACGCAGTATTTT.

This clonotype was found many times. The rearrangement joins TRBV5-1 to TRBJ1-2; D is possibly TRBD1 (6 bases). Germline V gene lookup returns CDR1 SGHRS and CDR2 YFSETQ. The CDR3 is made up of 14 amino acids. V was cut by 3 bases and J by 7 bases, with 16 bases left in between. The CDR3 coding sequence is TGCGCCAGCAGCTCTCTCTGGGGGCAAGGTGGCTACACCTTC. Translation: CASSSLWGQGGYTF.